Presented here are 16 T cell receptor beta chains from one specimen sequenced in a study of CD8 T cells in Susac syndrome. The RNA, 0.5 to 1 ug, was put through reverse transcription using random hexamers. A single record per CDR3 protein comes from TCRdb applying MiXCR to the immunoSEQ multiplex PCR reads. Of 300,000 or so distinct CDR3 sequences detected, 92% appear once; the ten largest clones hold less than 0.08%. Material for sequencing was CD4+ T cells from PBMCs. These receptors were collected from a human donor with multiple sclerosis.

The chain recombines TRBV5-1 with TRBJ2-3; D possibly corresponds to TRBD2 (5 bases). Trimming removed 5 bases at V and 5 bases at J, with 9 bases between. The V gene's germline CDR1 is SGHRS and CDR2 YFSETQ. CDR3 length: 12 residues. The CDR3: CASRPEGDTQYF. The CDR3 nucleotides read TGCGCCAGCAGGCCCGAGGGAGATACGCAGTATTTT.

The chain's CDR3 is CSVRSTGDTQYF. CDR3 nucleotides: TGCAGCGTCCGTTCAACCGGGGATACGCAGTATTTT. This chain links TRBV29-1 with TRBJ2-3; D is uncertain. V shed 6 bases and J shed 6 bases, with 13 bases lying between them. The length of the CDR3 is 12 residues. Germline V lookup: CDR1 SQVTM, CDR2 ANQGSEA.

Regarding this clonotype: The junction shows a germline mismatch at one end, possibly a read error. The rearrangement links TRBV7-9 to TRBJ2-7; D is ambiguous. There are 14 residues in the CDR3. CDR1 and CDR2 (germline): SEHNR, FQNEAQ (reference sequence). This CDR3 reads CASSLDPHFDEQHF. CDR3 DNA sequence: TGTGCCAGCAGCTTAGACCCACATTTCGACGAGCAGCACTTC. The whole variable domain, remainder taken from reference TRBV7-9 and TRBJ2-7, is DTGVSQNPRHKITKRGQNVTFRCDPISEHNRLYWYRQTLGQGPEFLTYFQNEAQLEKSRLLSDRFSAERPKGSFSTLEIQRTEQGDSAMYLCASSLDPHFDEQHFGPGTRLTVT.

V gene TRBV20-1 combines with J gene TRBJ1-2; no firm D call. This CDR3 has 17 residues. Trimming removed 2 bases at V and 2 bases at J, with 21 bases between. CDR1 is DFQATT and CDR2 is SNEGSKA in the germline V gene (reference sequence). This chain's CDR3 is CSARPLKLPKPNYGYTF. CDR3 bases: TGCAGTGCTAGACCCCTAAAACTCCCTAAGCCCAACTATGGCTACACCTTC.

This rearrangement joins TRBV20-1 to TRBJ1-2; 10 nucleotides line up with TRBD1. Trimming took 6 bases from V and 8 from J; bases not matched to a gene: 6. Per the germline V gene, CDR1 is DFQATT and CDR2 is SNEGSKA (reference sequence). The CDR3 runs to 12 residues. The CDR3 DNA sequence: TGCAGTGCGGGACAGGGGACGTTGGGCTACACCTTC. Translated, it gives CSAGQGTLGYTF.

The chain is built from TRBV3-1 and TRBJ1-5; 8 positions agree with TRBD1. Germline lookup yields CDR1 LGHDT and CDR2 YNNKEL (reference sequence). This CDR3 is built from 15 residues. The J segment lost 6 bases and the V segment lost 1 base, leaving 5 bases of the junction unmatched. The CDR3: CASSQGTGQGQPQHF. CDR3 nucleotide sequence: TGTGCCAGCAGCCAAGGGACAGGGCAGGGTCAGCCCCAGCATTTT. Complete variable domain (other parts from reference TRBV3-1 and TRBJ1-5): DTAVSQTPKYLVTQMGNDKSIKCEQNLGHDTMYWYKQDSKKFLKIMFSYNNKELIINETVPNRFSPKSPDKAHLNLHINSLELGDSAVYFCASSQGTGQGQPQHFGDGTRLSIL.

The rearrangement links TRBV7-2 to TRBJ1-1, with D perhaps matching TRBD1 (5 bases). The germline V gene encodes CDR1 SGHTA and CDR2 FQGNSA. The CDR3 loop spans 13 amino acids. V gave up 5 bases and J gave up 5 bases, with 12 bases separating them. CDR3 in DNA: TGTGCCAGCAGCATCAGGGTTGGGACTGAAGCTTTCTTT. Amino acids: CASSIRVGTEAFF.

The chain uses TRBV12-3 or TRBV12-4 and TRBJ2-3; D is unclear. The CDR3 has 14 amino acids. Trimming cost V 2 bases and J 2 bases, with 8 bases left between them. CDR3 sequence reads: CASSLSPLTDTQYF. The CDR3 DNA follows: TGTGCCAGCAGTTTATCTCCTCTCACAGATACGCAGTATTTT.

The chain combines TRBV30 with TRBJ2-7; D gene uncertain. The CDR3 is 10 residues long. Trimming stripped 2 bases from V and 3 bases from J, with 2 bases between. The germline V gene encodes CDR1 GTSNPN and CDR2 SVGIG (reference sequence). The CDR3 sequence is CAWSHYEQYF. CDR3 nucleotide sequence: TGTGCCTGGAGTCACTACGAGCAGTACTTC.

This clonotype was counted only a few times. This chain connects TRBV6-5 to TRBJ2-7; weak D call: TRBD2 (6 bases). This CDR3 is built from 14 residues. The ends were cut back, 5 bases at V and 2 bases at J, with 13 bases in the middle. Germline V gene data show CDR1 as MNHEY and CDR2 as SVGAGI. DNA of the CDR3: TGTGCCAGCAGTCTCGGCGGGGCAACCTACGAGCAGTACTTC. Its translation is CASSLGGATYEQYF.

The chain uses TRBV18 and TRBJ1-1; 11 bases are shared with TRBD1. CDR3 size: 17 residues. V dropped 2 bases and J dropped 1; count of bases not matched to a gene: 6. CDR1 is KGHSH and CDR2 is LQKENI in the germline V gene. This CDR3 reads CASSPRGQGGGNTEAFF. CDR3 nucleotide sequence: TGTGCCAGCTCACCAAGGGGACAGGGGGGAGGGAACACTGAAGCTTTCTTT.

The rearrangement links TRBV20-1 to TRBJ2-4, with 9 bases that match TRBD2. CDR1 DFQATT and CDR2 SNEGSKA come from the germline V gene (reference sequence). The CDR3 sequence is 14 residues long. Trimming took 5 bases from V and 6 from J; bases not matched to a gene: 8. Here the CDR3 reads CSAPGGGGANIQYF. The CDR3 DNA follows: TGCAGTGCTCCTGGCGGGGGGGGCGCAAACATTCAGTACTTC.

This chain joins TRBV3-1 and TRBJ2-5, with 7 positions matching TRBD1. V lost 2 bases to trimming and J lost 5 bases; unmatched junction nucleotides: 8. The V gene's germline CDR1 is LGHDT and CDR2 YNNKEL (reference sequence). This CDR3 has 15 amino acids. The CDR3 coding sequence is TGTGCCAGCAGCCAACGTAGACAGGGCCTGGAGACCCAGTACTTC. This codes for CASSQRRQGLETQYF.

The chain combines TRBV2 with TRBJ1-6; D not resolved. Germline CDR1 is SNHLY and CDR2 is FYNNEI. The CDR3 is 14 amino acids. With 8 bases removed from V and 6 bases from J, the gap between germline ends came to 14 bases. In DNA form, the CDR3 reads TGTGCCAGCGGACCTACAGCAAGTAATTCACCCCTCCACTTT. Its translation is CASGPTASNSPLHF.

The chain has TRBV4-2 and TRBJ2-7; 8 bases agree with TRBD2. Germline loops: CDR1 LGHNA, CDR2 YNFKEQ. Trimming took 0 bases from V and 6 from J; bases not matched to a gene: 7. This CDR3 spans 15 amino acids. The CDR3 sequence is CASSQEDGRAREQYF. CDR3 DNA sequence: TGTGCCAGCAGCCAAGAAGACGGGAGGGCCCGCGAGCAGTACTTC.

The rearrangement uses TRBV7-3 and TRBJ2-2; D is ambiguous. Trimming pared 5 bases from V and 5 bases from J, leaving 6 bases between. The germline V gene has CDR1 SGHTA and CDR2 FQGTGA. This CDR3 has 12 amino acids. Here the CDR3 reads CASSAPTGELFF. In DNA form, the CDR3 reads TGTGCCAGCAGCGCCCCAACCGGGGAGCTGTTTTTT.